Listed here are 15 T cell receptor beta chains from one sample, sequenced in a study of T cell responses to AZD1222 COVID-19 vaccine. TCRdb's table, derived via immunoSEQ multiplex PCR, lists solely in-frame clones and lacks some. The table shows 140,000 or so clones, with approximately 93% occurring only once. The starting material was peripheral blood, obtained after recovery from COVID-19. These receptors came from an adult who had recovered from COVID-19.

The chain recombines TRBV21-1 with TRBJ2-1; TRBD1 is taken as the D call from the table, unchecked against the DNA. TRBV21-1 is given as a pseudogene. The CDR3 covers 18 residues. CDR3 region: CASSKARQGQPLYNEQFF. The CDR3 DNA sequence: TGTGCCAGCAGCAAAGCTAGACAGGGACAACCCCTCTACAATGAGCAGTTCTTC.

In DNA, the CDR3 is TGTGCCAGCAGCCGAGGATGGGGACTAGCAGCCACAGATACGCAGTATTTT. Its protein product is CASSRGWGLAATDTQYF. V usage is TRBV27 and J usage is TRBJ2-3; 9 bases are a match to TRBD2. The germline CDR1 and CDR2 sequences are MNHEY and SMNVEV (reference sequence). Trimming at V came to 6 bases and at J to 2 bases, leaving 12 bases not matched to a gene. This CDR3 has 17 amino acids.

This clone was seen a single time. V is TRBV30 and J is TRBJ2-7; 11 bases line up with TRBD1. Unmatched junction bases numbered 10, after V lost 0 bases and J lost 6 bases. The CDR3 extends over 16 amino acids. Germline loops: CDR1 GTSNPN, CDR2 SVGIG (reference sequence). CDR3: CAWSVLDRGRLVEQYF. CDR3 bases: TGTGCCTGGAGTGTCTTGGACAGGGGGCGCTTGGTCGAGCAGTACTTC.

The J gene is TRBJ2-3, the V gene TRBV29-1; a possible D gene is TRBD1 (5 bases). The V gene's germline CDR1 is SQVTM and CDR2 ANQGSEA. The CDR3 spans 12 residues. The V end lost 4 bases, the J end lost 5 bases, and 10 bases lay between the germline ends. Written as DNA, the CDR3 is TGCAGCGTTGCAGGGTTGGGAGATACGCAGTATTTT. As protein: CSVAGLGDTQYF.

This rearrangement joins TRBV27 to TRBJ2-7; D gene ambiguous. The germline V gene has CDR1 MNHEY and CDR2 SMNVEV (reference sequence). The CDR3 contains 16 residues. V was shortened by 4 bases and J by 2 bases, with 18 bases between the two germline ends. The CDR3 DNA follows: TGTGCCAGCAGTTCCCTCTCGGATATGGTCACCTACGAGCAGTACTTC. It translates to CASSSLSDMVTYEQYF.

The chain recombines TRBV5-4 with TRBJ1-6; TRBD1 matches at 9 bases. Trimming removed 4 bases from V and 10 bases from J; junction bases left unmatched: 15. This CDR3 contains 17 residues. Germline loops: CDR1 SGHNT, CDR2 YYREEE (reference sequence). The CDR3 sequence is CASSQLTGGLRGSPLHF. CDR3 bases: TGTGCCAGCAGCCAATTGACAGGGGGGTTAAGAGGATCACCCCTCCACTTT.

The chain employs TRBV7-6 and TRBJ2-7, with D tentatively TRBD1 (6 bases). Trimming pared 2 bases from V and 7 bases from J, leaving 24 bases between. Germline lookup yields CDR1 SGHVS and CDR2 FNYEAQ. CDR3 length: 17 amino acids. CDR3: CASSLLLPGQGTGEQYF. The DNA for the CDR3 is TGTGCCAGCAGCTTATTGCTTCCGGGACAAGGGACGGGTGAGCAGTACTTC.

The table lists this clone with a count of one. The chain employs TRBV19 and TRBJ1-4; 10 bases agree with TRBD1. The J segment lost 8 bases and the V segment lost 4 bases, leaving 4 bases of the junction unmatched. Germline V CDR1 and CDR2: LNHDA, SQIVND (reference sequence). The CDR3 spans 14 residues. CDR3 loop: CASSSGQGGEKLFF. The CDR3 DNA reads as TGTGCCAGTAGTAGTGGACAGGGGGGCGAAAAACTGTTTTTT.

The rearrangement links TRBV27 to TRBJ2-2; 8 positions match TRBD1. The CDR3 is made up of 17 amino acids. Germline V CDR1 and CDR2: MNHEY, SMNVEV (reference sequence). Losses at the gene ends were 3 bases for V and 4 bases for J; bases not matched to a gene: 10. In nucleotides, the CDR3 is TGTGCCAGCAGTTTCTGGTTAGGACAGGGTGGCACCGGGGAGCTGTTTTTT. It yields the protein CASSFWLGQGGTGELFF.

The chain couples TRBV19 to TRBJ2-1, with D possibly called TRBD1 or TRBD2 (5 bases each). This CDR3 has 16 residues. Germline loops: CDR1 LNHDA, CDR2 SQIVND (reference sequence). The V and J ends lost 6 bases and 5 bases respectively, with 20 bases between them. The CDR3 bases are TGTGCCAGTAGAAAAGGGCCAGCGCAGGGAGACAATGAGCAGTTCTTC. Translated: CASRKGPAQGDNEQFF. Filled out from reference TRBV19 and TRBJ2-1, the complete variable domain reads DGGITQSPKYLFRKEGQNVTLSCEQNLNHDAMYWYRQDPGQGLRLIYYSQIVNDFQKGDIAEGYSVSREKKESFPLTVTSAQKNPTAFYLCASRKGPAQGDNEQFFGPGTRLTVL.

The J gene is TRBJ2-7, the V gene TRBV9; D tentatively reads TRBD1 or TRBD2 (5 bases each). CDR1 is SGDLS and CDR2 is YYNGEE in the germline V gene. This CDR3 has 14 amino acids. Trimming left V 0 bases short and J 7 bases short, with 14 bases between. The CDR3 protein is CASSVDSRGNEQYF. The CDR3 region has the DNA TGTGCCAGCAGCGTAGATTCGAGGGGTAATGAGCAGTACTTC.

J is TRBJ2-2 and V is TRBV5-6; 7 nucleotides align to TRBD2. Germline CDR1 SGHDT, CDR2 YYEEEE. The CDR3 has 15 residues. The V segment lost 4 bases and the J segment 5 bases; nucleotides outside the gene matches: 8. This chain's CDR3 is CASSPGGAGTGELFF. CDR3 DNA: TGTGCCAGCAGCCCCGGGGGAGCGGGAACCGGGGAGCTGTTTTTT.

The V gene is TRBV9, the J gene TRBJ2-2, with 9 bases aligning to TRBD2. Trimming took 0 bases from V and 5 from J; bases not matched to a gene: 8. Germline CDR1 is SGDLS and CDR2 is YYNGEE. This CDR3 contains 17 residues. The CDR3 sequence: CASSVAGAGGLTGELFF. As DNA, the CDR3 is TGTGCCAGCAGCGTAGCTGGAGCGGGAGGACTAACCGGGGAGCTGTTTTTT.

V gene TRBV7-8 combines with J gene TRBJ2-7, with D possibly TRBD2 on 6 matching bases. Per the germline V gene, CDR1 is SGHVS and CDR2 is FQNEAQ. This CDR3 region has 16 residues. The germline V and J ends were trimmed by 5 bases and 0 bases, with 17 bases remaining between them. CDR3 sequence (DNA): TGTGCCAGCAGCCTTCGGGTGAGCGGGCGCTCCTACGAGCAGTACTTC. It translates to CASSLRVSGRSYEQYF.

The chain employs TRBV28 and TRBJ2-1; possible D gene TRBD2, 6 bases. In germline, CDR1 is MDHEN, CDR2 SYDVKM. V shed 6 bases and J shed 0 bases, with 12 bases lying between them. The CDR3 spans 15 residues. The CDR3 loop is CASRGGGSSYNEQFF. The CDR3 region has the DNA TGTGCCAGCAGGGGGGGTGGGAGCTCCTACAATGAGCAGTTCTTC.